Listed below are T cell receptor beta chains from one sample, sequenced in a study of OX40 agonist ivuxolimab in advanced cancers. Here immunoSEQ multiplex PCR was the method, and the copy in TCRdb shows in-frame clones only, minus some. This table has roughly 93,000 clones, about 91% appearing once. The sample here was CD4+ or CD8+ T cells sorted from blood, taken in a trial of the OX40 agonist ivuxolimab. These receptors came from an adult with an advanced solid tumor such as melanoma, head and neck, liver or kidney cancer. Both conserved end residues are trimmed from each CDR3.

J gene: TRBJ2-3
V gene: TRBV10-1
CDR3 protein: ASRRTSGRAGSTDTQY

J gene: TRBJ1-1
V gene: TRBV21-1
CDR3 protein: ASSRGWGSWTEAF

J gene: TRBJ2-1
V gene: TRBV11-3
CDR3 protein: ASSLGPGGSSYNEQF

J gene: TRBJ2-1
V gene: TRBV9
CDR3 protein: ASSVAGVAGTSEQF

J gene: TRBJ2-2
V gene: TRBV5-1
CDR3 protein: ASSTFAGTDGGELF

J gene: TRBJ2-7
V gene: TRBV6-5
CDR3 protein: ASSPLYEQY

J gene: TRBJ2-5
V gene: TRBV6-1
CDR3 protein: ASTEGLAEETQY

J gene: TRBJ1-2
V gene: TRBV27
CDR3 protein: ASSVPGLGPRT

J gene: TRBJ1-3
V gene: TRBV18
CDR3 protein: ASSTGQGTGNTIY

J gene: TRBJ2-1
V gene: TRBV11-3
CDR3 protein: ASSFGSGLEQF

J gene: TRBJ2-2
V gene: TRBV7-9
CDR3 protein: ASTKDRGTGELF

J gene: TRBJ1-2
V gene: TRBV2
CDR3 protein: ASSPRTGGDYGYT

J gene: TRBJ2-7
V gene: TRBV5-1
CDR3 protein: ASSSGTSGPLSSYEQY

J gene: TRBJ2-3
V gene: TRBV2
CDR3 protein: ASSGPGASTDTQY

J gene: TRBJ1-4
V gene: TRBV9
CDR3 protein: ASSVGVQAAEKLF

J gene: TRBJ1-4
V gene: TRBV28
CDR3 protein: ASSVSNEKLF

J gene: TRBJ1-4
V gene: TRBV6-5
CDR3 protein: ASGARGEKLF

J gene: TRBJ2-7
V gene: TRBV2
CDR3 protein: ASSEFGYEQY